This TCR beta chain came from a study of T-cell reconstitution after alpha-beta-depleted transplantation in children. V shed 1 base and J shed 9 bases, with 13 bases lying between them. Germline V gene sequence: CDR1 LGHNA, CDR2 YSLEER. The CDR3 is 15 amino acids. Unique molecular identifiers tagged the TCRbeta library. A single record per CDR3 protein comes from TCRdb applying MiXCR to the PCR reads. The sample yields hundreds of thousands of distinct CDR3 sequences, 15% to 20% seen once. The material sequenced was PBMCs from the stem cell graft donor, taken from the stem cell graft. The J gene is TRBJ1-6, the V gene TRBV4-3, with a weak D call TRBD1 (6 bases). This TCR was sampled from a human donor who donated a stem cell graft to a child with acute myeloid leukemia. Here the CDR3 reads CASSQVQGAGSPLHF. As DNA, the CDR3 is TGCGCCAGCAGCCAAGTACAGGGAGCGGGTTCACCCCTCCACTTT.